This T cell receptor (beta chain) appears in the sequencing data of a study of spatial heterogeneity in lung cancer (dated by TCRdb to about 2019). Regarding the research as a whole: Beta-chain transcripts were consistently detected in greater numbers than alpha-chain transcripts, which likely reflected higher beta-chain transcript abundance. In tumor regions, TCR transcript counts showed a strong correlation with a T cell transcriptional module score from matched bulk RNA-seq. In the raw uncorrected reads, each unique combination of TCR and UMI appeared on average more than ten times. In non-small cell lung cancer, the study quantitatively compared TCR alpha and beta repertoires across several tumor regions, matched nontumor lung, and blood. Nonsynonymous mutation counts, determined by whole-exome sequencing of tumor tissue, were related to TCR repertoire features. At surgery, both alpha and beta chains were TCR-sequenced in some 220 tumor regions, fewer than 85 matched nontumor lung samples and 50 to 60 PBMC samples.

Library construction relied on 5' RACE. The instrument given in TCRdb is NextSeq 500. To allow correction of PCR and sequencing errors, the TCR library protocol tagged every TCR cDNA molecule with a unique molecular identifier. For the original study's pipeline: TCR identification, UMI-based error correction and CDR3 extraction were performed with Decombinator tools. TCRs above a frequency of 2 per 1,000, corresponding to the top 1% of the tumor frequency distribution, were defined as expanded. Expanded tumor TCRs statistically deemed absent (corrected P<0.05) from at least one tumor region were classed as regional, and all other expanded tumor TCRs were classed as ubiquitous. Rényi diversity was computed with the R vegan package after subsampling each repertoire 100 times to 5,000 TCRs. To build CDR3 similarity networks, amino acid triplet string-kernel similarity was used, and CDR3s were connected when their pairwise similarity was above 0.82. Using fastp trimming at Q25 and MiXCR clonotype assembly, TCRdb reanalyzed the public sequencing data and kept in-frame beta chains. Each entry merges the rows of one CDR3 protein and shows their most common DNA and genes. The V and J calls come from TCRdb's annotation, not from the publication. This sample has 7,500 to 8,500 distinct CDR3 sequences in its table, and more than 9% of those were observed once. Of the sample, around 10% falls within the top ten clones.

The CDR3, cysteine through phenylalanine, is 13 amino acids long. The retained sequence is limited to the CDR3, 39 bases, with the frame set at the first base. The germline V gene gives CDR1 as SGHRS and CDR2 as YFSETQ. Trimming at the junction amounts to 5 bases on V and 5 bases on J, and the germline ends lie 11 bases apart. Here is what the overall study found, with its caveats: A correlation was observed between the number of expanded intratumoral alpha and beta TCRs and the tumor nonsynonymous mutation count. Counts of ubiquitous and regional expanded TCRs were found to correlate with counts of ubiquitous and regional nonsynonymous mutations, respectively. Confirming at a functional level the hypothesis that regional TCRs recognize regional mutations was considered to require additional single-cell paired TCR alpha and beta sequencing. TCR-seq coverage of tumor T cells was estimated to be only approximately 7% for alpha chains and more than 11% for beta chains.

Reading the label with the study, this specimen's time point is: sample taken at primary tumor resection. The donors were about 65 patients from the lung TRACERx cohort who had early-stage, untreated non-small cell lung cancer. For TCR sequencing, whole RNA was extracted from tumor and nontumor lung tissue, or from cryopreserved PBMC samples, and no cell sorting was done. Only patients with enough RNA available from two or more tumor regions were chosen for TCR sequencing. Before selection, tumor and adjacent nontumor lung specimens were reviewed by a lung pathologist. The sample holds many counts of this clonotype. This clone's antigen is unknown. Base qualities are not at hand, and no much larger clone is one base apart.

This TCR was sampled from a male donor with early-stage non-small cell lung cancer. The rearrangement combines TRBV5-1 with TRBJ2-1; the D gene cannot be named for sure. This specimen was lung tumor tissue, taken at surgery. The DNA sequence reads TGCGCCAGCAGTTCTCTCGCGGACAATGAGCAGTTCTTC. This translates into CASSSLADNEQFF.